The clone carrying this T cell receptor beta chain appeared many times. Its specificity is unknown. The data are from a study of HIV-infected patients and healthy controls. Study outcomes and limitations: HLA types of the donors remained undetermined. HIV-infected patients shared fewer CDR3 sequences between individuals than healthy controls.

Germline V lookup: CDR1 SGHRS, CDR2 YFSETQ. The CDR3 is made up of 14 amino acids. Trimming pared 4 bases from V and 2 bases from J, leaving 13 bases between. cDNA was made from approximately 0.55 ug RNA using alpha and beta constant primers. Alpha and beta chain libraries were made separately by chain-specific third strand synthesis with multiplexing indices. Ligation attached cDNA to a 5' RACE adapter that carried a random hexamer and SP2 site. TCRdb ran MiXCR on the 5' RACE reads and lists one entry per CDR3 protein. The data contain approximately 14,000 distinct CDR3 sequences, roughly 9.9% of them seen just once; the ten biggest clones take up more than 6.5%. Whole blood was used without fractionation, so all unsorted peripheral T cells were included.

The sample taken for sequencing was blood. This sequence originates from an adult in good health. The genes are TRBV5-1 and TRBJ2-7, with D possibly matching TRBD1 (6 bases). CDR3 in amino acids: CASSLGAVAYEQYF. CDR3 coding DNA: TGCGCCAGCAGCCTGGGGGCTGTTGCCTACGAGCAGTACTTC.